One T cell receptor (beta chain) is described in this entry. Its specificity is not known. How the authors handled the data: ImmunoSEQ gave junction-only sequences without quality scores, so filtering differed. Profiled with immunoSEQ multiplex PCR; TCRdb holds only in-frame clones, not every one. The DNA gave D and trimming, while V, J and clone size come from that table. This repertoire shows roughly 2.1 million clones, about 93% found once; its top ten account for about 1.8%. This sample is part of a study of shared clonotypes between healthy human individuals. Overall study findings and caveats: Relative to memory subsets, naive subsets generally showed larger estimated richness. Sequencing depth was a factor that was expected to affect clonotype sharing among donors. Several donors showed sharing of approximately 4.7% of naive CD4 clonotypes.

Naive-designated CD8 cells lacked CD45RO, were positively enriched for CCR7, and omitted terminally differentiated effector memory CD45RA+ cells. CDR3 length: 20 residues. CDR1 and CDR2 from the germline V gene are SGHTA and FQGTGA. The V gene end was trimmed by 1 base and the J gene end by 8 bases; junction bases not matched to a gene: 16. The material sequenced was naive CD8+ T cells from PBMCs. The rearrangement joins TRBV7-3 to TRBJ2-1; TRBD2 matches at 14 bases. The source of this sequence is a young man in good health. Some clones in this sample may be carry-over from other donors' samples. In DNA, the CDR3 is TGTGCCAGCAGCTTAAGGGTCCGGACTAGCGGGAGGAAGGAGGGTGATGAGCAGTTCTTC. Amino acids: CASSLRVRTSGRKEGDEQFF. The whole variable domain, filled in from reference TRBV7-3 and TRBJ2-1, reads GAGVSQTPSNKVTEKGKYVELRCDPISGHTALYWYRQSLGQGPEFLIYFQGTGAADDSGLPNDRFFAVRPEGSVSTLKIQRTERGDSAVYLCASSLRVRTSGRKEGDEQFFGPGTRLTVL.